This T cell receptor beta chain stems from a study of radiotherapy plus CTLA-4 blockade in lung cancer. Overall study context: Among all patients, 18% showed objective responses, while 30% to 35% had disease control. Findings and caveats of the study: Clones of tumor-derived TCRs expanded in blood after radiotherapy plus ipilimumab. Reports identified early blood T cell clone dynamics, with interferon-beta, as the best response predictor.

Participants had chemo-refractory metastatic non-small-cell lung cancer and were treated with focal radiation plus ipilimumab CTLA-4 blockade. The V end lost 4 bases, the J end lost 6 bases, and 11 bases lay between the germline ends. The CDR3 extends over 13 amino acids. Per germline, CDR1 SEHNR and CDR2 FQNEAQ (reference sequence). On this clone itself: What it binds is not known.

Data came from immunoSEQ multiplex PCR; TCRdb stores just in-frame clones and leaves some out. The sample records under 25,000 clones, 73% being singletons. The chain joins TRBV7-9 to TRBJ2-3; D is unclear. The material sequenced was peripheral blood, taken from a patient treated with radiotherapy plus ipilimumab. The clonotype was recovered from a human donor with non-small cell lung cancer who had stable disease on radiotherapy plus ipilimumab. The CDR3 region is CASSSNHVDTQYF. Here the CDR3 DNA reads TGTGCCAGCAGCTCGAACCATGTTGATACGCAGTATTTT.